Each of the 8 T cell receptor beta chains below was sequenced from the same sample in a study of tumor-infiltrating lymphocytes in primary liver carcinoma. The source of the blood RNA was unsorted whole blood, and germline DNA was extracted as well. Starting from around 500 ng of total RNA, TCR beta cDNA was produced with a primer in the constant region. Libraries of TCR beta came from three nested multiplex PCR rounds with slightly modified ARM-PCR. The study ran its first two PCR rounds for around 10 cycles each, using TRBV1-TRBV30 forward primers and a C-beta reverse primer. A single record per CDR3 protein comes from TCRdb applying MiXCR to the multiplex PCR reads. The sample carries approximately 320,000 distinct CDR3 sequences, around three fifths recorded once. The material sequenced was peripheral blood. These receptors all come from a woman between 25 and 40 years old with primary liver carcinoma and hepatitis B virus infection.

The chain carries TRBV28 and TRBJ2-4; 7 nucleotides match TRBD2. Germline lookup yields CDR1 MDHEN and CDR2 SYDVKM. J was trimmed by 1 base and V by 3 bases; bases with no gene match: 12. The CDR3 is 18 amino acids. The CDR3 reads CASSLAGASKAAKNIQYF. For the CDR3, the DNA is TGTGCCAGCAGTTTGGCGGGAGCCTCTAAGGCGGCCAAAAACATTCAGTACTTC.

This chain connects TRBV4-1 to TRBJ2-1; D call uncertain. The V end lost 3 bases, the J end lost 5 bases, and 17 bases lay between the germline ends. The CDR3 has 16 residues. The germline V gene encodes CDR1 MGHRA and CDR2 YSYEKL. CDR3 region: CASSHSSALMDNEQFF. CDR3 DNA sequence: TGCGCCAGCAGCCACTCCTCGGCGCTGATGGACAATGAGCAGTTCTTC.

As regards this clonotype: Its ends do not fully match the called genes, so a read error is possible. This chain connects TRBV12-3 or TRBV12-4 to TRBJ2-7, with TRBD2 identical over 12 bases. The CDR3 is made up of 14 amino acids. The CDR3 sequence: CTSTPGLAGYEQYF. The CDR3 DNA sequence: TGTACCAGCACTCCGGGACTAGCGGGTTACGAGCAGTACTTC.

For this clonotype: A much larger clone sits a single nucleotide away, making a read error possible. The chain recombines TRBV12-3 or TRBV12-4 with TRBJ2-2, with 8 bases that match TRBD1. CDR3 length equals 13 residues. CDR3 coding DNA: TGTGCCATCGCCAGGACAGGGACCGGGGAGCTGTATTTT. Its translation is CAIARTGTGELYF.

The chain couples TRBV7-9 to TRBJ2-7, with D uncertain. Germline values: CDR1 SEHNR, CDR2 FQNEAQ (reference sequence). V was pared by 5 bases and J by 7 bases, with 15 bases between. The CDR3 is made up of 13 amino acids. The CDR3 protein is CASSPTRLVEQYF. The CDR3 DNA reads TGTGCCAGCAGCCCCACTCGTCTCGTAGAGCAGTACTTC.

Regarding this clonotype: Being one base from a much bigger clone, this may be a read error. The rearrangement links TRBV12-3 or TRBV12-4 to TRBJ1-2, with 7 bases lining up with TRBD1. There are 16 residues in the CDR3. V shed 9 bases and J 3 bases; nucleotides not matched to a gene: 16. The CDR3: CASSSSGRGQDYGYTF. The CDR3 DNA sequence: TGTGCCAGTTCGTCAAGTGGTAGGGGGCAGGACTATGGCTACACCTTC.

This clonotype occurred once. In this CDR3 the conserved last residue, phenylalanine or tryptophan, is missing, so a read error is likely. The CDR3: CARSYYRLDRVVRAFL. CDR3 nucleotide sequence: TGTGCCAGGAGCTATTACCGGCTCGACAGGGTTGTACGAGCTTTCCTT. V and J are TRBV11-2 and TRBJ1-1; 7 nucleotides align to TRBD1. The CDR3 loop spans 16 amino acids. Germline values: CDR1 SGHAT, CDR2 FQNNGV.

This clonotype came up a few times. The chain carries TRBV5-6 and TRBJ1-1; D remains ambiguous. Trimming removed 4 bases from V and 0 bases from J, with 13 bases in between. Germline V CDR1 and CDR2: SGHDT, YYEEEE. The CDR3 covers 15 residues. CDR3 region: CASSHKTAMNTEAFF. The CDR3 DNA sequence: TGTGCCAGCAGCCATAAGACCGCGATGAACACTGAAGCTTTCTTT.